Below, 26 T cell receptor beta chains from the same sample are listed, as sequenced in a study of Graves' ophthalmopathy and Graves' hyperthyroidism listed by TCRdb under 2018. The reads were generated on an Illumina HiSeq 2000. For repertoire sequencing, the TCR beta CDR3 regions were amplified from RNA transcripts. The first round of RT-PCR was done with HTBI primers and the Qiagen OneStep RT-PCR kit, and was followed by a second round of multiplex PCR, then size selection and purification. TCRdb reworked the public reads: Q25 trimming with fastp, MiXCR clone assembly, productive beta chains retained. Rows are combined by CDR3 protein, so each entry shows the most common genes and DNA. This sample is represented by hundreds of thousands of distinct CDR3 sequences; under 50% of them were singletons. Over 2.5% of the sample lies in the top ten. The sequencing sample was made of peripheral blood. Every receptor here comes from an adult man with Graves' ophthalmopathy.

V usage is TRBV9 and J usage is TRBJ2-7; TRBD2 matches 7 bases. The germline gives CDR1 SGDLS, CDR2 YYNGEE. The V gene end was trimmed by 4 bases and the J gene end by 3 bases; junction bases not matched to a gene: 7. The CDR3 is made up of 14 amino acids. As DNA, the CDR3 is TGTGCCAGCAGCCAAGCTTGCGGGGGCTACGAGCAGTACTTC. It is translated as CASSQACGGYEQYF.

This clonotype was seen ten or more times. CDR3 loop: CATSSSTGSHYEQYF. The CDR3 region has the DNA TGTGCCACCAGCAGCAGTACAGGGTCTCACTACGAGCAGTACTTC. The chain employs TRBV15 and TRBJ2-7; maybe TRBD1 (6 bases). The V and J ends lost 3 bases and 3 bases respectively, with 15 bases between them. CDR1 LNHNV and CDR2 YYDKDF come from the germline V gene (reference sequence). The CDR3 covers 15 residues.

Comments on this clonotype: The junction departs from the called germline gene at one end, perhaps through a read error. The gene calls are TRBV5-4 and TRBJ2-2; 7 bases agree with TRBD2. Germline V gene sequence: CDR1 SGHNT, CDR2 YYREEE (reference sequence). This CDR3 contains 15 residues. In DNA form, the CDR3 reads TGTGCCAGCAGCTTGTCGCTAGCGGACACCGGGGAGCTGTCTTTT. Protein sequence: CASSLSLADTGELSF.

The rearrangement links TRBV29-1 to TRBJ2-5, with D perhaps TRBD2 (7 bases). V was pared by 8 bases and J by 1 base, with 11 bases between. Per the germline V gene, CDR1 is SQVTM and CDR2 is ANQGSEA. The CDR3 consists of 12 residues. The CDR3 is CSLGGGQETQYF. CDR3 sequence (DNA): TGCAGCTTGGGAGGGGGCCAAGAGACCCAGTACTTC.

The V and J genes are TRBV7-3 and TRBJ2-5; 10 nucleotides match TRBD1. The CDR3 contains 19 residues. The germline V gene encodes CDR1 SGHTA and CDR2 FQGTGA. Losses at the gene ends were 0 bases for V and 4 bases for J; bases not matched to a gene: 14. CDR3 in DNA: TGTGCCAGCAGCTTAACGGGCGCGACAGGGGGCCGGGGACGAGAGACCCAGTACTTC. Amino acids: CASSLTGATGGRGRETQYF. Filled out from reference TRBV7-3 and TRBJ2-5, the complete variable domain reads GAGVSQTPSNKVTEKGKYVELRCDPISGHTALYWYRQSLGQGPEFLIYFQGTGAADDSGLPNDRFFAVRPEGSVSTLKIQRTERGDSAVYLCASSLTGATGGRGRETQYFGPGTRLLVL.

This clonotype has a handful of counts. At one end the junction does not follow the germline gene, possibly because of a read error. This chain links TRBV9 with TRBJ1-4; 9 positions match TRBD1. The CDR3 is 16 residues long. Germline V CDR1 and CDR2: SGDLS, YYNGEE. CDR3 nucleotide sequence: TGCGCCAGCAGCCGGGAGAGACAGGGGGGCCCGGAGAAACTGTTTTTT. It yields the protein CASSRERQGGPEKLFF.

This clonotype has just one count. This sequence joins TRBV30 and TRBJ1-1, with TRBD1 matching 11 bases. With V trimmed by 1 base and J by 9 bases, 4 bases remained unmatched. Germline V gives CDR1 GTSNPN, CDR2 SVGIG (reference sequence). The CDR3 extends over 13 amino acids. The CDR3 DNA reads as TGTGCCTGGAGTGCCCGGGACAGGGGGAAAGCTTTCTTT. Amino acids: CAWSARDRGKAFF.

V usage is TRBV29-1 and J usage is TRBJ1-3; 7 positions match TRBD1. The trim removed 0 bases at V and 8 bases at J, leaving 10 bases unmatched. The CDR3 has 15 amino acids. CDR1 and CDR2 from the germline V gene are SQVTM and ANQGSEA. CDR3 nucleotides: TGCAGCGTTGAAGAAGCGACAGGGCATGGCTACACCATATATTTT. This codes for CSVEEATGHGYTIYF. The complete variable domain, with remaining parts taken from reference TRBV29-1 and TRBJ1-3, reads SAVISQKPSRDICQRGTSLTIQCQVDSQVTMMFWYRQQPGQSLTLIATANQGSEATYESGFVIDKFPISRPNLTFSTLTVSNMSPEDSSIYLCSVEEATGHGYTIYFGEGSWLTVV.

This clonotype was counted between two and nine times. V is TRBV7-9 and J is TRBJ2-6, with D unresolved. The V and J ends lost 11 bases and 0 bases respectively, with 20 bases between them. The germline gives CDR1 SEHNR, CDR2 FQNEAQ (reference sequence). There are 17 residues in the CDR3. The CDR3 bases are TGTGCCTGGATTAAGGGCAGCTTAGTCTCTGGGGCCAACGTCCTGACTTTC. Encoded protein: CAWIKGSLVSGANVLTF.

This clonotype was detected many times. The rearrangement links TRBV7-8 to TRBJ1-2; D uncertain. CDR1 and CDR2 (germline): SGHVS, FQNEAQ. V shed 8 bases and J shed 4 bases, with 11 bases lying between them. The CDR3 length is 12 residues. The CDR3 bases are TGTGCCAGCGCACCGTGGGGCTATGGCTACACCTTC. Translation gives CASAPWGYGYTF.

In its sample, this clonotype was seen many times. The rearrangement joins TRBV20-1 to TRBJ1-5, with TRBD1 identical over 7 bases. The CDR3 spans 14 residues. Per the germline V gene, CDR1 is DFQATT and CDR2 is SNEGSKA (reference sequence). The V segment lost 3 bases and the J segment 7 bases; nucleotides outside the gene matches: 9. This chain's CDR3 is CSASGRNRGQPQHF. As DNA, the CDR3 is TGCAGTGCTAGCGGCCGGAACAGGGGCCAGCCCCAGCATTTT.

The table lists this clonotype with a few counts. The V gene is TRBV30, the J gene TRBJ2-5; D is perhaps TRBD1 or TRBD2 (5 bases each). CDR1 and CDR2 from the germline V gene are GTSNPN and SVGIG (reference sequence). Trimming took 0 bases from V and 9 from J, leaving 8 bases between them. CDR3 length equals 11 residues. The CDR3 sequence is CAWSVGESQYF. CDR3 in DNA: TGTGCCTGGAGTGTAGGGGAGTCCCAGTACTTC.

The rearrangement uses TRBV29-1 and TRBJ2-7; TRBD2 is a possible D gene (5 bases). Germline loops: CDR1 SQVTM, CDR2 ANQGSEA. CDR3 size: 11 residues. V was shortened by 8 bases and J by 2 bases, with 10 bases between the two germline ends. CDR3 DNA sequence: TGCAGCCTAGCTGAGGCCTACGAGCAGTACTTC. Amino acids: CSLAEAYEQYF.

This clonotype was observed a handful of times. The gene calls are TRBV6-6 and TRBJ2-7; TRBD2 agrees at 7 bases. The junction had 11 bases not matched to a gene; V was cut back by 7 bases and J by 5 bases. CDR3 length equals 14 residues. Germline CDR1 and CDR2: MNHNY and SVGAGI (reference sequence). The CDR3 sequence: CASKGFPAGNEQYF. CDR3 DNA: TGTGCCAGCAAGGGTTTCCCAGCGGGAAACGAGCAGTACTTC.

This clonotype was found many times. This chain uses TRBV7-9 with TRBJ1-2, with D possibly matching TRBD1 (6 bases). V was trimmed by 5 bases and J by 3 bases, leaving 10 bases between them. Germline V gene data show CDR1 as SEHNR and CDR2 as FQNEAQ (reference sequence). This CDR3 region has 13 residues. The CDR3 loop is CASSPGTHYGYTF. CDR3 nucleotides: TGTGCCAGCAGCCCGGGGACACACTATGGCTACACCTTC.

The V gene is TRBV10-3, the J gene TRBJ1-3; 7 bases line up with TRBD1. CDR1 and CDR2 (germline): ENHRY, SYGVKD. V shed 7 bases and J 2 bases; nucleotides not matched to a gene: 8. The CDR3 length is 15 residues. CDR3 coding DNA: TGTGCCATCACCCAGGGGGGGAACACTGGAAACACCATATATTTT. Translation: CAITQGGNTGNTIYF.

This clonotype has more than one count but fewer than ten. V is TRBV7-2 and J is TRBJ2-5, with 7 bases aligning to TRBD2. V was pared by 6 bases and J by 5 bases, with 12 bases of the junction left unmatched. This CDR3 contains 15 residues. CDR1 is SGHTA and CDR2 is FQGNSA in the germline V gene. CDR3 amino acids: CASSRGLGLDETQYF. DNA for the CDR3: TGTGCCAGCAGTCGAGGACTAGGCCTAGATGAGACCCAGTACTTC.

This rearrangement joins TRBV12-5 to TRBJ1-1; 11 bases line up with TRBD1. V lost 5 bases and J lost 5; bases outside the gene matches: 4. The CDR3 is made up of 14 amino acids. The germline V gene has CDR1 LGHNT and CDR2 FRNRAP. DNA for the CDR3: TGTGCTAGTGGTCCGGGACAGGGGGAAACTGAAGCTTTCTTT. Translation gives CASGPGQGETEAFF.

This clonotype was seen more than once but under ten times. This rearrangement joins TRBV7-9 to TRBJ2-7; D possibly corresponds to TRBD1 (6 bases). The CDR3 spans 14 residues. Looked up from germline, CDR1 is SEHNR and CDR2 is FQNEAQ (reference sequence). V was cut by 5 bases and J by 4 bases, with 15 bases left in between. The CDR3 DNA reads as TGTGCCAGCAGCCGGCAGGGGACCCATTACGAGCAGTACTTC. Its translation is CASSRQGTHYEQYF.

The CDR3 sequence is CAWSVGTEAFF. The CDR3, as DNA: TGTGCCTGGAGTGTCGGGACTGAAGCTTTCTTT. This chain joins TRBV30 and TRBJ1-1; D unresolved. Germline V gene sequence: CDR1 GTSNPN, CDR2 SVGIG (reference sequence). The V and J ends lost 0 bases and 5 bases respectively, with 4 bases between them. The length of the CDR3 is 11 residues. The full variable domain, its missing parts supplied by reference TRBV30 and TRBJ1-1, is SQTIHQWPATLVQPVGSPLSLECTVEGTSNPNLYWYRQAAGRGLQLLFYSVGIGQISSEVPQNLSASRPQDRQFILSSKKLLLSDSGFYLCAWSVGTEAFFGQGTRLTVV.

This clonotype was recorded at least ten times. The V call is TRBV25-1, the J call TRBJ1-4; 7 bases align to TRBD1. Germline assignment: CDR1 MGHDK and CDR2 SYGVNS. The CDR3 length is 18 residues. The trim removed 3 bases at V and 0 bases at J, leaving 10 bases unmatched. CDR3 DNA: TGTGCCAGCAGTGAGTCGAGGGACAGTTACGCAACTAATGAAAAACTGTTTTTT. Protein sequence: CASSESRDSYATNEKLFF.

The rearrangement links TRBV2 to TRBJ2-5, with 7 bases that match TRBD2. Trimming removed 5 bases from V and 1 base from J; junction bases left unmatched: 7. Germline CDR1 reads SNHLY; CDR2 reads FYNNEI. This CDR3 has 15 amino acids. CDR3 sequence: CASSPRAGAQETQYF. The CDR3 DNA reads as TGTGCCAGCAGTCCCCGGGCGGGAGCCCAAGAGACCCAGTACTTC.

Ten or more counts support this clonotype. J is TRBJ2-7 and V is TRBV2, with 9 nucleotides matching TRBD2. Germline loops: CDR1 SNHLY, CDR2 FYNNEI. V dropped 7 bases and J dropped 2; count of bases not matched to a gene: 6. CDR3 length: 14 amino acids. The CDR3 spells CASMASGAAYEQYF. CDR3 DNA: TGTGCCAGCATGGCTAGCGGGGCCGCCTACGAGCAGTACTTC.

The chain uses TRBV20-1 and TRBJ1-4; D not certain. Per germline, CDR1 DFQATT and CDR2 SNEGSKA (reference sequence). The CDR3 sequence is 13 residues long. V was pared by 0 bases and J by 8 bases, with 10 bases between. The chain's CDR3 is CSARDPGGEKLFF. In nucleotides, the CDR3 is TGCAGTGCTAGAGATCCGGGCGGCGAAAAACTGTTTTTT.

This clonotype has at least ten counts. V and J are TRBV29-1 and TRBJ2-2; the match to TRBD1 covers 9 bases. This CDR3 contains 14 residues. After removal of 5 bases from V and 8 bases from J, the junction contained 9 bases not matched to a gene. Germline-derived CDR1 and CDR2 are SQVTM and ANQGSEA. The CDR3 region has the DNA TGCAGCGTTACAGGGGGCGTCAGGACTGGGGAGCTGTTTTTT. Its translation: CSVTGGVRTGELFF.

The rearrangement joins TRBV29-1 to TRBJ2-7, with TRBD1 identical over 10 bases. After removal of 5 bases from V and 2 bases from J, the junction contained 6 bases not matched to a gene. Germline CDR1 and CDR2: SQVTM and ANQGSEA. CDR3 size: 14 residues. CDR3 residues: CSVLRTGGTYEQYF. For the CDR3, the DNA is TGCAGCGTTTTGAGGACAGGGGGGACCTACGAGCAGTACTTC.